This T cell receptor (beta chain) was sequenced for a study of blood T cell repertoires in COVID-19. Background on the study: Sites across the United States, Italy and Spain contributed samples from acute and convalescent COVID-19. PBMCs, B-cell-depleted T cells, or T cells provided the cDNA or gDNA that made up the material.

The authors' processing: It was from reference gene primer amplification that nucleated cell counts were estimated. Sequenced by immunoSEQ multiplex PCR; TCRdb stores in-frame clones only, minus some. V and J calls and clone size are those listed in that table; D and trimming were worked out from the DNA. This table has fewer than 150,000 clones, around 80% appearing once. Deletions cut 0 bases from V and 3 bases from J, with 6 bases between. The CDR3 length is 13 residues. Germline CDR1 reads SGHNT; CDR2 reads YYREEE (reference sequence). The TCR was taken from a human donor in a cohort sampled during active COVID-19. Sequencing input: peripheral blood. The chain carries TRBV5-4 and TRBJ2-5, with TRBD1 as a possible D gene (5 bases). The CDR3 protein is CASSLAQEETQYF. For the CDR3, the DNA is TGTGCCAGCAGCTTGGCACAGGAAGAGACCCAGTACTTC.